This T cell receptor beta chain came from a study of monozygotic twins with inflammatory bowel disease. General study points: The inverse Simpson measure of TCRbeta diversity was lower in IBD patients than in healthy co-twins. Concordance status among twins (concordant versus discordant) showed no link to repertoire similarity, possibly from limited power.

Germline V gene sequence: CDR1 SGHTA, CDR2 FQGNSA. The CDR3 extends over 13 amino acids. TCRdb processed the 5' RACE reads again and assigns one entry to each CDR3 protein, with no DNA. The sample features 350,000 to 550,000 distinct CDR3 sequences, with 2% to 2.5% in its top ten. On this clonotype: What it recognizes is unknown.

The source is a human donor with ulcerative colitis or Crohn's disease, or a healthy co-twin of an affected twin (not recorded which). Sequences were obtained from blood. This rearrangement joins TRBV7-2 to TRBJ2-5. The CDR3 sequence: CASNYQYMETQYF.